This entry concerns a single T cell receptor (beta chain). The antigen is not known. This CDR3 is 12 amino acids long. The germline CDR1 and CDR2 sequences are SGHTA and FQGNSA. Between the trimmed V and J ends, which lost 5 bases and 5 bases, there was a span of 9 bases. Some clones are missing from TCRdb's copy, which holds only in-frame ones; the method was immunoSEQ multiplex PCR. The sample carries around 50,000 clones, roughly 89% recorded once. This specimen comes from a study of T cells in localized non-small cell lung cancer. Study findings and constraints: Heterogeneity remains possible because sequencing was limited to only one tumor region. Uninvolved adjacent lung had more T cell clonality than any other tissue, topping tumor.

The clonotype comes from a woman aged 40-75 years with stage I lung adenocarcinoma. The material was peripheral blood, obtained before any cancer treatment. The V gene is TRBV7-2, the J gene TRBJ1-1; D is unclear. CDR3 in DNA: TGTGCCAGCAGCCCCCGGCGTACTGAAGCTTTCTTT. This codes for CASSPRRTEAFF.